This T cell receptor (beta chain) was identified in a study of T cell changes during pregnancy in multiple sclerosis. V shed 7 bases and J shed 5 bases, with 23 bases lying between them. The CDR3 extends over 17 amino acids. Germline CDR1 is MNHEY and CDR2 is SMNVEV (reference sequence). TCRdb's table, derived via immunoSEQ multiplex PCR, lists solely in-frame clones and lacks some. The sample yields about 33,000 clones, about 89% seen once. Sequencing was performed on CD4+ T cells from peripheral blood mononuclear cells, taken in the third trimester of pregnancy. The chain uses TRBV27 and TRBJ2-2, with a possible D match to TRBD2 (6 bases). The clonotype was recovered from a female donor in good health, enrolled as a control in a pregnancy study. The CDR3 reads CASKKGWSGGDTGELFF. As DNA, the CDR3 is TGTGCCAGCAAGAAGGGCTGGAGCGGAGGGGATACCGGGGAGCTGTTTTTT.